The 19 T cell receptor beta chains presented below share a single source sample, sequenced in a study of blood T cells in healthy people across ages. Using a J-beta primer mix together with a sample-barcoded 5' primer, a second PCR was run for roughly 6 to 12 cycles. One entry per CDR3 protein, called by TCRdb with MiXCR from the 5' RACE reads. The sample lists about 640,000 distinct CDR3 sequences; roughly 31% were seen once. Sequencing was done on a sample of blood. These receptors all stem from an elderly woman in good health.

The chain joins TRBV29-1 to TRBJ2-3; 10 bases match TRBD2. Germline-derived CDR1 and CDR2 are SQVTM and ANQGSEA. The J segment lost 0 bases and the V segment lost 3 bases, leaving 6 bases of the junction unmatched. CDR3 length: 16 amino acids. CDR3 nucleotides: TGCAGCGTTGACCGATGGACTAGCGGTAGCACAGATACGCAGTATTTT. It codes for CSVDRWTSGSTDTQYF.

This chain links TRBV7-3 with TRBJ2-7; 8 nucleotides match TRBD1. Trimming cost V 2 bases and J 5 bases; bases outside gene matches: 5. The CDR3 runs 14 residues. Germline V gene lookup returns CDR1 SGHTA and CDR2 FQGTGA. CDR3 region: CASSLGQGGHEQYF. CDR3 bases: TGTGCCAGCAGCTTAGGACAGGGAGGCCACGAGCAGTACTTC.

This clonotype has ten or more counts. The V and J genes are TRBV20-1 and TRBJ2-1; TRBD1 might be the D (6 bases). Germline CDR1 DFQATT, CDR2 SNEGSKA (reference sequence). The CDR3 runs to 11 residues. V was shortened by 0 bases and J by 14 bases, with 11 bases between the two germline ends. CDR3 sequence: CSARDFPGEFF. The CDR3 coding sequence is TGCAGTGCTAGAGATTTCCCAGGGGAGTTCTTC.

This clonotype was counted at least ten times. As DNA, the CDR3 is TGTGCCAGCAGCTTAGATACCGCGGGGGAAGAGACCCAGTACTTC. This codes for CASSLDTAGEETQYF. The chain couples TRBV11-2 to TRBJ2-5, with 7 bases lining up with TRBD2. The CDR3 runs 15 residues. Looked up from germline, CDR1 is SGHAT and CDR2 is FQNNGV. The trim removed 0 bases at V and 3 bases at J, leaving 4 bases unmatched.

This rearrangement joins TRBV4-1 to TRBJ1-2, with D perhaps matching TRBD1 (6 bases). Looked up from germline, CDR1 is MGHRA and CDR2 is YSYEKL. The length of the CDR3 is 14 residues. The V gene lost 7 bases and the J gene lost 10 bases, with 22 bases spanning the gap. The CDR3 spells CASTVAGGRSHYTF. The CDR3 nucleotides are TGCGCCAGCACCGTCGCGGGGGGCAGGTCCCACTACACCTTC.

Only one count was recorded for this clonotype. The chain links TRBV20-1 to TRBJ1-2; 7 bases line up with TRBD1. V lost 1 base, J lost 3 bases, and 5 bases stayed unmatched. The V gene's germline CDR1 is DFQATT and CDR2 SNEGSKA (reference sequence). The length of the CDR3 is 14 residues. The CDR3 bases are TGCAGTGCTAGAGGGACCGACAGGGACTATGGCTACACCTTC. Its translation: CSARGTDRDYGYTF.

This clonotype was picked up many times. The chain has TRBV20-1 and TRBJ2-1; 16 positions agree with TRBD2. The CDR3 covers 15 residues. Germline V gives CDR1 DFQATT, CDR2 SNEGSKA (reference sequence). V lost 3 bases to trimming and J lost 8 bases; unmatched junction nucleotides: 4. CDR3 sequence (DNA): TGCAGTGCTAGTTCCGGGACTAGCGGGGGGGATGAGCAGTTCTTC. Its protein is CSASSGTSGGDEQFF.

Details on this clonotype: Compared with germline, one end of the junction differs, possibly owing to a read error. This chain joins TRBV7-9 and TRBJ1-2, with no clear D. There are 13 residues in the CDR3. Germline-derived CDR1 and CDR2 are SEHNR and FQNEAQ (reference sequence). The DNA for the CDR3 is TGTGCCGGCAGCTTAGCGGGCAGCTATGGCTACACCTTC. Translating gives CAGSLAGSYGYTF.

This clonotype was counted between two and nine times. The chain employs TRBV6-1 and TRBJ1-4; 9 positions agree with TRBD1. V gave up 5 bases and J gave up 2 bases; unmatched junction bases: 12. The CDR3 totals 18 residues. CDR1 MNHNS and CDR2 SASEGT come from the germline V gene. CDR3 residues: CASSPMTGGLGTNEKLFF. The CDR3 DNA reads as TGTGCCAGCAGTCCCATGACAGGGGGGCTGGGGACTAATGAAAAACTGTTTTTT.

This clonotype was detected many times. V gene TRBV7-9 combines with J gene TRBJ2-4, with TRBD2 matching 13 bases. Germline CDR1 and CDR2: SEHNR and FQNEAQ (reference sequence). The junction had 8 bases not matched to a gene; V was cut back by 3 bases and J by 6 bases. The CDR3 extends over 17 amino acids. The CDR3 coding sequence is TGTGCCAGCAGCTTTGGACTAGCGGGGGAGACTCCAAACATTCAGTACTTC. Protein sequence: CASSFGLAGETPNIQYF.

The CDR3 loop is CASSVVGDTQYF. The CDR3 DNA is TGTGCCAGCAGTGTAGTTGGAGATACGCAGTATTTT. V is TRBV2 and J is TRBJ2-3, with D hard to call. Germline-derived CDR1 and CDR2 are SNHLY and FYNNEI. The CDR3 length is 12 residues. V was clipped by 4 bases and J by 5 bases, with 7 bases between them.

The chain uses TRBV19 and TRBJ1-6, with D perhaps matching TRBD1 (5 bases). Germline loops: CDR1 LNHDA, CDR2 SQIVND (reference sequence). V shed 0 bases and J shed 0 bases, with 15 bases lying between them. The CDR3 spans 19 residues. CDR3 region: CASSIDYGQGSSYNSPLHF. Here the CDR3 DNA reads TGTGCCAGTAGTATAGACTACGGCCAGGGTAGCTCCTATAATTCACCCCTCCACTTT.

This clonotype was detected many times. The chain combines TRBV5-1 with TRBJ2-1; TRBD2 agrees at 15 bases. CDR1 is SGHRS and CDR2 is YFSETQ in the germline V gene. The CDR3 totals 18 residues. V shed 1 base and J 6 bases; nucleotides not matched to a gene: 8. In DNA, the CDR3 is TGCGCCAGCAGCTTGCGATCCGGGACTAGCGGGGGGCCCAATGAGCAGTTCTTC. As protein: CASSLRSGTSGGPNEQFF.

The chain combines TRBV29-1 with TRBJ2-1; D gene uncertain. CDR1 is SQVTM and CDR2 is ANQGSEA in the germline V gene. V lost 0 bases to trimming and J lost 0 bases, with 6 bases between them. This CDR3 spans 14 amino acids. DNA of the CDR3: TGCAGCGTTGAAGAATACCACTCCTACAATGAGCAGTTCTTC. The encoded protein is CSVEEYHSYNEQFF.

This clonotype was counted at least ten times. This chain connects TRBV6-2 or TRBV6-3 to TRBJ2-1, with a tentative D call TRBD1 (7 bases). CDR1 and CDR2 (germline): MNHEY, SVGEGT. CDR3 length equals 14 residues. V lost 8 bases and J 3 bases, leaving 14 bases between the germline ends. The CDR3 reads CASLDREDYNEQFF. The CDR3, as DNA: TGTGCCAGCCTAGACAGGGAGGACTACAATGAGCAGTTCTTC.

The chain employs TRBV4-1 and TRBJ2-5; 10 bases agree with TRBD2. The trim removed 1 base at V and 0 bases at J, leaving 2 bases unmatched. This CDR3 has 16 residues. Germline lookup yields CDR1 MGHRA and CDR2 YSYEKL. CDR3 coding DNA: TGCGCCAGCAGCCAAGGACTAGCGGGTTACCAAGAGACCCAGTACTTC. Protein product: CASSQGLAGYQETQYF.

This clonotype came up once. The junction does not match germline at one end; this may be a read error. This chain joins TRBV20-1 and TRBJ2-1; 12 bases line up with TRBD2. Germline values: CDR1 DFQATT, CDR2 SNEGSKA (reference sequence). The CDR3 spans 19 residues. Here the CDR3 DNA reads TGCAGTGCTCCGGGGACGACTAGCGGGGGCCGGAGCTCCTACAATGAGCGGTTCTTC. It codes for CSAPGTTSGGRSSYNERFF.

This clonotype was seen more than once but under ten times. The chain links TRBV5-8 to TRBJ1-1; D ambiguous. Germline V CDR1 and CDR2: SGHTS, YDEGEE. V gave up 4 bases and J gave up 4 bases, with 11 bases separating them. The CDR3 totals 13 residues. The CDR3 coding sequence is TGTGCCAGCAGCCTGAGGGCGCCCACTGAAGCTTTCTTT. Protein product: CASSLRAPTEAFF.

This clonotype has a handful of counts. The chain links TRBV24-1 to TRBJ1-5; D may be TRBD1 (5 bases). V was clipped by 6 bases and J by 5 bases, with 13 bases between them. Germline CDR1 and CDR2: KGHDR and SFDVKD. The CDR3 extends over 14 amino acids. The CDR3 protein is CATSQRGTDQPQHF. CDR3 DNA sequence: TGTGCCACCAGTCAAAGGGGAACGGATCAGCCCCAGCATTTT.